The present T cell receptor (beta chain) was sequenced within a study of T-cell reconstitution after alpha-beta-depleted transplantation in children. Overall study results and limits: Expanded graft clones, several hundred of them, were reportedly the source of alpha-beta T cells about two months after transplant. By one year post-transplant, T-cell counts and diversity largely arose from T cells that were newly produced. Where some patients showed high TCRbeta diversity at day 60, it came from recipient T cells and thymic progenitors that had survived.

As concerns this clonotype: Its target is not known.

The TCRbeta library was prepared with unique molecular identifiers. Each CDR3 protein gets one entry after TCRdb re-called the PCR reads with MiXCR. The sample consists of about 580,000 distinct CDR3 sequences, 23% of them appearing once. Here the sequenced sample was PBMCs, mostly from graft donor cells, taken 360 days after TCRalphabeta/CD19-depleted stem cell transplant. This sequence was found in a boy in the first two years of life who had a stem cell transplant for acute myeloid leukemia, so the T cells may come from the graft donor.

CDR3 sequence (DNA): TGCAGCGCCACCCACAGGCTACAAGAGACCCAGTACTTC. Protein sequence: CSATHRLQETQYF. This chain uses TRBV29-1 with TRBJ2-5; TRBD1 might be the D (5 bases). Trimming took 7 bases from V and 2 from J, leaving 14 bases between them. From germline, CDR1 is SQVTM and CDR2 ANQGSEA. The CDR3 length is 13 residues.